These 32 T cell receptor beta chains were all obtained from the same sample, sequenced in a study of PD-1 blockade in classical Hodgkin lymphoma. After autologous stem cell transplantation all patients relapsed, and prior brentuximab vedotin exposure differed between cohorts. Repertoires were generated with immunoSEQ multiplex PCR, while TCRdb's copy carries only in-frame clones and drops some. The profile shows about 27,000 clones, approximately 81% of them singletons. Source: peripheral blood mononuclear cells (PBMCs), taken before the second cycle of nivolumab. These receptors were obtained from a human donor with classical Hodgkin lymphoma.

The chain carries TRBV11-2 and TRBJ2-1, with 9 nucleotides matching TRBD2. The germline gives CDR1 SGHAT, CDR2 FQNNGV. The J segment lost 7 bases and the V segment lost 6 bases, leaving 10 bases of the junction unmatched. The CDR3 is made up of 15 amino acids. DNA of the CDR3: TGTGCCAGCAGATTCCAGCGGGGGGCGTCGAATGAGCAGTTCTTC. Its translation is CASRFQRGASNEQFF.

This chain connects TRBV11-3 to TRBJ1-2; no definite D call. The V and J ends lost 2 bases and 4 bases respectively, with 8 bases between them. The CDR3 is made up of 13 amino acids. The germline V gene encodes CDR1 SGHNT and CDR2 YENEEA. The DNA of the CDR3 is TGTGCCAGCAGCTTAACCGGAGCCTATGGCTACACCTTC. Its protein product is CASSLTGAYGYTF.

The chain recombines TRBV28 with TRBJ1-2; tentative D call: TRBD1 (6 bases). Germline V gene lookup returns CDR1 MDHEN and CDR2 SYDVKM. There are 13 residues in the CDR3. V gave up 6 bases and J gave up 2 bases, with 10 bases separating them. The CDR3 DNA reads TGTGCCAGCAGGGGAGGGGGGAACTATGGCTACACCTTC. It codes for CASRGGGNYGYTF.

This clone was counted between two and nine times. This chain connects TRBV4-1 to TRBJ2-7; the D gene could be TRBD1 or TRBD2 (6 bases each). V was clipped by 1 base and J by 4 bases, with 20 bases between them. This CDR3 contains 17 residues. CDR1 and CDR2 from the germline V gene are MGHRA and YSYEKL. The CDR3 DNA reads TGCGCCAGCAGCCAAGGTATTGGACTAAGGGGGATGTACGAGCAGTACTTC. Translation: CASSQGIGLRGMYEQYF.

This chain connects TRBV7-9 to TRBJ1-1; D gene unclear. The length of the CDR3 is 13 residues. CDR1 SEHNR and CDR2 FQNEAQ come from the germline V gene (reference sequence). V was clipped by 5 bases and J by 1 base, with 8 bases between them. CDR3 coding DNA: TGTGCCAGCAGCGCCGGACCGAACACTGAAGCTTTCTTT. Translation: CASSAGPNTEAFF.

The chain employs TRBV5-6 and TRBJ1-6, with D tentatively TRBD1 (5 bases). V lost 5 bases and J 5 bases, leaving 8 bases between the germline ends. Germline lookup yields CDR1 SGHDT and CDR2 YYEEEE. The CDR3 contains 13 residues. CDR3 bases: TGTGCCAGCAGTGACAGAGATAATTCACCCCTCCACTTT. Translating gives CASSDRDNSPLHF. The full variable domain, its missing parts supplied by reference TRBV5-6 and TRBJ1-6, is DAGVTQSPTHLIKTRGQQVTLRCSPKSGHDTVSWYQQALGQGPQFIFQYYEEEERQRGNFPDRFSGHQFPNYSSELNVNALLLGDSALYLCASSDRDNSPLHFGNGTRLTVT.

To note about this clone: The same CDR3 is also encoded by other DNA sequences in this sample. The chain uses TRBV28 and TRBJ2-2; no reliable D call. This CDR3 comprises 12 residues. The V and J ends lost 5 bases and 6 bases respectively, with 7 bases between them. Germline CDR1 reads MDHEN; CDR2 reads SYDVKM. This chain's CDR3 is CASSLVAGELFF. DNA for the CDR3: TGTGCCAGCAGTCTAGTAGCCGGGGAGCTGTTTTTT.

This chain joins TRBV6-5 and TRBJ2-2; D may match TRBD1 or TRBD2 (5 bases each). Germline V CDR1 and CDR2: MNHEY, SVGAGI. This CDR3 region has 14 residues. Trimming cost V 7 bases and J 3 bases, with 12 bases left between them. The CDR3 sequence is CASTGQGDTGELFF. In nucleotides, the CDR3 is TGTGCCAGCACGGGCCAGGGAGACACCGGGGAGCTGTTTTTT.

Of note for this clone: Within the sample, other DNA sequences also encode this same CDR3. The CDR3 DNA reads TGCAGCGTTCCCCCGGGACAGGGTCCCTATGGCTACACCTTC. This translates into CSVPPGQGPYGYTF. This rearrangement joins TRBV29-1 to TRBJ1-2, with 9 nucleotides matching TRBD1. Germline V gene sequence: CDR1 SQVTM, CDR2 ANQGSEA. There are 14 residues in the CDR3. V lost 5 bases to trimming and J lost 4 bases; unmatched junction nucleotides: 8.

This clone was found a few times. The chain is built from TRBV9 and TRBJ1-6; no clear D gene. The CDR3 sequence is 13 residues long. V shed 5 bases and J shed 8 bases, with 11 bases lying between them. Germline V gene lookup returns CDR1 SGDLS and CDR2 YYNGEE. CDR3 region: CASRKEMDSPLHF. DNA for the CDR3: TGTGCCAGCAGGAAGGAGATGGATTCACCCCTCCACTTT.

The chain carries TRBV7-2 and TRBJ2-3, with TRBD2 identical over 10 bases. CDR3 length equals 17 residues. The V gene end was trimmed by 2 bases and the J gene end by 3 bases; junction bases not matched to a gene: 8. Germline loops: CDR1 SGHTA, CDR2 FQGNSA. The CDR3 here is CASSLRGLAGGTDTQYF. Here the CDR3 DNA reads TGTGCCAGCAGCTTACGAGGGTTAGCGGGGGGTACAGATACGCAGTATTTT. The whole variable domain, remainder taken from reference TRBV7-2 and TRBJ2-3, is GAGVSQSPSNKVTEKGKDVELRCDPISGHTALYWYRQSLGQGLEFLIYFQGNSAPDKSGLPSDRFSAERTGGSVSTLTIQRTQQEDSAVYLCASSLRGLAGGTDTQYFGPGTRLTVL.

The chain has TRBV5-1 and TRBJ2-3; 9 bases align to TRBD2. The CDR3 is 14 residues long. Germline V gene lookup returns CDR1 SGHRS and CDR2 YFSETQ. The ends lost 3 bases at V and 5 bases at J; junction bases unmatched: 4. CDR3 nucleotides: TGCGCCAGCAGCTCGGGACTAGCTTTAGATACGCAGTATTTT. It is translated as CASSSGLALDTQYF.

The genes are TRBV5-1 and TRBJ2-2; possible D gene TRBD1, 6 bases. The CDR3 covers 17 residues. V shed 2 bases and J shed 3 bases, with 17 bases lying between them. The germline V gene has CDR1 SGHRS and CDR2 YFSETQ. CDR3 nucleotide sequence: TGCGCCAGCAGCTTCTCGGACAGCATGACATACACCGGGGAGCTGTTTTTT. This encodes CASSFSDSMTYTGELFF.

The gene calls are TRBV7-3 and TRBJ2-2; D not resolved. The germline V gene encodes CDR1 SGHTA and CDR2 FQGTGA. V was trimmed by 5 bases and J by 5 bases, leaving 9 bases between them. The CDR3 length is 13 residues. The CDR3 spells CASSPSNTGELFF. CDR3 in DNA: TGTGCCAGCAGCCCGTCCAATACCGGGGAGCTGTTTTTT.

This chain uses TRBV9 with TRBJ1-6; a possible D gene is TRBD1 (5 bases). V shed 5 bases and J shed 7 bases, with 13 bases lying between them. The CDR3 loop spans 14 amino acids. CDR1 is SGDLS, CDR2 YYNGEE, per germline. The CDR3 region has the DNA TGTGCCAGCAGGTCTGGGACGACGAATTCACCCCTCCACTTT. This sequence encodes CASRSGTTNSPLHF.

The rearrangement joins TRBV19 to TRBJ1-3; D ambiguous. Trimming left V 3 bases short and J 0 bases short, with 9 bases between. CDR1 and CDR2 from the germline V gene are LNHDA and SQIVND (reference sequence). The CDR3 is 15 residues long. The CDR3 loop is CASSILQDSGNTIYF. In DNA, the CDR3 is TGTGCCAGTAGTATCTTGCAGGACTCTGGAAACACCATATATTTT.

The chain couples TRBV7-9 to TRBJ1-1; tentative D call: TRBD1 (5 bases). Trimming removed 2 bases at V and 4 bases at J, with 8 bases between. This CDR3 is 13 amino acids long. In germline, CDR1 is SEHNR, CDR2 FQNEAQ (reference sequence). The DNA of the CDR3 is TGTGCCAGCAGCTTAAAGACAGCCACTGAAGCTTTCTTT. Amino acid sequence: CASSLKTATEAFF.

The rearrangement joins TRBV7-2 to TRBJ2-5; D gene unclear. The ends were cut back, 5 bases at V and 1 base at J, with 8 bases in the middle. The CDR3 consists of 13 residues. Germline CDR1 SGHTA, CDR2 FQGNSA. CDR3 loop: CASSPAIQETQYF. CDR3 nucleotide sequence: TGTGCCAGCAGCCCAGCGATCCAAGAGACCCAGTACTTC. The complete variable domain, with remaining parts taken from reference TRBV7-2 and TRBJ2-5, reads GAGVSQSPSNKVTEKGKDVELRCDPISGHTALYWYRQSLGQGLEFLIYFQGNSAPDKSGLPSDRFSAERTGGSVSTLTIQRTQQEDSAVYLCASSPAIQETQYFGPGTRLLVL.

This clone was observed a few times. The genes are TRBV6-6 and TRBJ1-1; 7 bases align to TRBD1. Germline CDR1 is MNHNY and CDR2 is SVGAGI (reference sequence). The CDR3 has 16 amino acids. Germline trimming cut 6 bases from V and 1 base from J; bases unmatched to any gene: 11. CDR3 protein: CASRTSIRDRNTEAFF. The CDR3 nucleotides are TGTGCCAGCAGGACCTCTATCCGGGACAGGAACACTGAAGCTTTCTTT.

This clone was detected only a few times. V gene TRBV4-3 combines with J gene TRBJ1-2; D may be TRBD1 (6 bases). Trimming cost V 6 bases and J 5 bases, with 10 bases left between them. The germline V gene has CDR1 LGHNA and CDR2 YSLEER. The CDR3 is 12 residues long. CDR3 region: CASSNGQYGYTF. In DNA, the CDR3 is TGCGCCAGCAGTAACGGACAGTATGGCTACACCTTC.

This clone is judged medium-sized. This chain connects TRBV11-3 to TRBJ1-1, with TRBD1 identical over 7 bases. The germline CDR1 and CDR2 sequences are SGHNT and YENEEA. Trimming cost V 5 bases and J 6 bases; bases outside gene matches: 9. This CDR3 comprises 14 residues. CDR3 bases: TGTGCCAGCAGCGCCTCCCACAGGGGAGCTGAAGCTTTCTTT. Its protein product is CASSASHRGAEAFF.

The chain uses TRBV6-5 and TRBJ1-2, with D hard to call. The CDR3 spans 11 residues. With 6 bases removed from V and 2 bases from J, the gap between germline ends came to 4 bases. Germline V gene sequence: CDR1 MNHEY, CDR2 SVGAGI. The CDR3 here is CASSLNYGYTF. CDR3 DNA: TGTGCCAGCAGCCTAAACTATGGCTACACCTTC.

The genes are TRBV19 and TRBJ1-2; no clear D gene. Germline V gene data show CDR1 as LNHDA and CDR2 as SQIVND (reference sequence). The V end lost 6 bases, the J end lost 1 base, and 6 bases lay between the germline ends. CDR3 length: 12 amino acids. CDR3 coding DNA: TGTGCCAGTAGCAGAAATAACTATGGCTACACCTTC. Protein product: CASSRNNYGYTF. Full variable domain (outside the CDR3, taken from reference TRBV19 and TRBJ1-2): DGGITQSPKYLFRKEGQNVTLSCEQNLNHDAMYWYRQDPGQGLRLIYYSQIVNDFQKGDIAEGYSVSREKKESFPLTVTSAQKNPTAFYLCASSRNNYGYTFGSGTRLTVV.

The CDR3 region is CASSQVTGPSPDRKLFF. In DNA form, the CDR3 reads TGCGCCAGCAGCCAAGTAACTGGACCCTCTCCGGATCGAAAACTGTTTTTT. The chain joins TRBV4-3 to TRBJ1-4; no clear D gene. From germline, CDR1 is LGHNA and CDR2 YSLEER. The CDR3 covers 17 residues. Trimming left V 1 base short and J 10 bases short, with 22 bases between.

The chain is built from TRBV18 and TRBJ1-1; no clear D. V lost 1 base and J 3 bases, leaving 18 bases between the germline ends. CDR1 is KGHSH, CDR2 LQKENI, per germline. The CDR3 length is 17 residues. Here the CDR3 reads CASSPRNPGGGDTEAFF. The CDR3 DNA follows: TGTGCCAGCTCACCACGGAATCCAGGCGGCGGTGACACTGAAGCTTTCTTT.

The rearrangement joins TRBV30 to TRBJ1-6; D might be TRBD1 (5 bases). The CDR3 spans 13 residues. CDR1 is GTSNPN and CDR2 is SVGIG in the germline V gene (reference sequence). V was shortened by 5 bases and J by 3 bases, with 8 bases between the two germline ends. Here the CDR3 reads CAWGTDYNSPLHF. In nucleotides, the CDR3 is TGTGCCTGGGGGACGGACTATAATTCACCCCTCCACTTT. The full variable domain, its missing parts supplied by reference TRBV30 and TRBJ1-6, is SQTIHQWPATLVQPVGSPLSLECTVEGTSNPNLYWYRQAAGRGLQLLFYSVGIGQISSEVPQNLSASRPQDRQFILSSKKLLLSDSGFYLCAWGTDYNSPLHFGNGTRLTVT.

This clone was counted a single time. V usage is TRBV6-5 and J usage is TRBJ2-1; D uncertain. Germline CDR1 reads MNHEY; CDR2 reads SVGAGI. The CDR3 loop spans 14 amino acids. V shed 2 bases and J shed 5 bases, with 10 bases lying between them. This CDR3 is CASSYLLGHNEQFF. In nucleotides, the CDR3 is TGTGCCAGCAGTTACCTCCTAGGACACAATGAGCAGTTCTTC.

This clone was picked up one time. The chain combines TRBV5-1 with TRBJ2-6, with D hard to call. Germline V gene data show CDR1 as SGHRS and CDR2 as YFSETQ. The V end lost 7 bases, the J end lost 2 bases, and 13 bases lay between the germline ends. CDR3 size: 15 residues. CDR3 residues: CASSSVRAGANVLTF. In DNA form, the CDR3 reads TGCGCCAGCTCCAGCGTACGGGCTGGGGCCAACGTCCTGACTTTC. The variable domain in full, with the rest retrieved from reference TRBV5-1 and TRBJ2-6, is KAGVTQTPRYLIKTRGQQVTLSCSPISGHRSVSWYQQTPGQGLQFLFEYFSETQRNKGNFPGRFSGRQFSNSRSEMNVSTLELGDSALYLCASSSVRAGANVLTFGAGSRLTVL.

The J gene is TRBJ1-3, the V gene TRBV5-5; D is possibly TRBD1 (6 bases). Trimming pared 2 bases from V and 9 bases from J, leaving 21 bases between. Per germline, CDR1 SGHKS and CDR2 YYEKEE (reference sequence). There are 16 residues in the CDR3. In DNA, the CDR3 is TGTGCCAGCAGCTTCGGACAGAGCCTCTGGTATGGCACCATATATTTT. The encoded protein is CASSFGQSLWYGTIYF.

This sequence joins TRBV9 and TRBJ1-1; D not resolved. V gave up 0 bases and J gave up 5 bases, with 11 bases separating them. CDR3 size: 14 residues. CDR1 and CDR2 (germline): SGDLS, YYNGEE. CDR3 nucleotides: TGTGCCAGCAGCGTAGTACCAGGAGGGACTGAAGCTTTCTTT. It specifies CASSVVPGGTEAFF.

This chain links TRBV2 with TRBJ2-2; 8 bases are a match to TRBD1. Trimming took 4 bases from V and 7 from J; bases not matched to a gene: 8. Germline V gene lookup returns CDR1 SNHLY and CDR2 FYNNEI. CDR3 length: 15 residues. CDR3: CASSGSRGQVGELFF. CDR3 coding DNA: TGTGCCAGCAGTGGTTCCAGGGGGCAGGTCGGGGAGCTGTTTTTT.

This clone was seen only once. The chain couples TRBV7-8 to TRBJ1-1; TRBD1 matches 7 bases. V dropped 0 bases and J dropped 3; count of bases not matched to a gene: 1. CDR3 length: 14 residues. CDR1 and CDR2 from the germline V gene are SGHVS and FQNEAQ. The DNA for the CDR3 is TGTGCCAGCAGCTTAGCCACAGGGGACACTGAAGCTTTCTTT. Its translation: CASSLATGDTEAFF.